This entry lists 21 T cell receptor beta chains sequenced from one sample in a study of T cells in Graves' hyperthyroidism and ophthalmopathy. Amplification of TCR beta CDR3 regions was performed using RNA transcripts as template. The TCR CDR3 first-round RT-PCR relied on the HTBI primer set. TCRdb used MiXCR to reprocess the multiplex PCR reads, holding one entry per CDR3 protein. The sample holds 300,000 to 450,000 distinct CDR3 sequences, 15% to 17% seen once. The material sequenced was blood. All receptors come from a woman in her late teens or twenties with Graves' hyperthyroidism that later progressed to Graves' ophthalmopathy.

The chain couples TRBV19 to TRBJ2-1; TRBD2 is a possible D gene (6 bases). The ends were cut back, 1 base at V and 2 bases at J, with 9 bases in the middle. Germline V lookup: CDR1 LNHDA, CDR2 SQIVND (reference sequence). The CDR3 extends over 15 amino acids. The CDR3 DNA sequence: TGTGCCAGTAGTATAGCGGGAGTCCCCTACAATGAGCAGTTCTTC. It specifies CASSIAGVPYNEQFF.

The table lists this clonotype with many counts. The chain uses TRBV12-3 or TRBV12-4 and TRBJ1-2, with TRBD1 matching 7 bases. The CDR3 totals 12 residues. V shed 4 bases and J 7 bases; nucleotides not matched to a gene: 3. In nucleotides, the CDR3 is TGTGCCAGCAGTTCACAGGGGTCTGGCTACACCTTC. Translation gives CASSSQGSGYTF.

This clonotype occurred many times. The chain couples TRBV12-3 or TRBV12-4 to TRBJ2-1; unclear D gene. With 8 bases removed from V and 4 bases from J, the gap between germline ends came to 15 bases. The CDR3 has 14 amino acids. The CDR3: CASGSRLGYNEQFF. The CDR3 DNA reads TGTGCCAGCGGGTCAAGGTTGGGGTACAATGAGCAGTTCTTC.

This clonotype was seen at least ten times. This rearrangement joins TRBV28 to TRBJ2-7; possibly TRBD1 for D (7 bases). This CDR3 contains 16 residues. Germline values: CDR1 MDHEN, CDR2 SYDVKM. V lost 2 bases, J lost 6 bases, and 20 bases lay in between. CDR3 loop: CASSLIIAGGNAEQYF. The CDR3 coding sequence is TGTGCCAGCAGTTTAATCATCGCAGGGGGGAACGCCGAGCAGTACTTC.

There are many counts of this clonotype. The rearrangement joins TRBV5-6 to TRBJ2-2; 7 nucleotides align to TRBD2. The V gene's germline CDR1 is SGHDT and CDR2 YYEEEE. The CDR3 loop spans 13 amino acids. The V and J ends lost 7 bases and 2 bases, in that order; junction bases with no gene match: 2. The CDR3 region is CASAGDNTGELFF. The CDR3, as DNA: TGTGCCAGCGCGGGAGATAACACCGGGGAGCTGTTTTTT.

This clonotype was seen ten or more times. The rearrangement joins TRBV3-1 to TRBJ2-1; no definite D call. The germline V and J ends were trimmed by 3 bases and 6 bases, with 9 bases remaining between them. This CDR3 has 13 amino acids. The germline gives CDR1 LGHDT, CDR2 YNNKEL (reference sequence). CDR3 in DNA: TGTGCCAGCAGCCACCCCAATCGCAATGAGCAGTTCTTC. Translating it yields CASSHPNRNEQFF.

This clonotype has at least ten counts. J is TRBJ1-2 and V is TRBV29-1; 7 bases fit TRBD1. The CDR3 contains 14 residues. The germline gives CDR1 SQVTM, CDR2 ANQGSEA. Germline trimming cut 5 bases from V and 8 bases from J; bases unmatched to any gene: 14. This chain's CDR3 is CSVSPGQRGLGYTF. CDR3 DNA sequence: TGCAGCGTTTCCCCGGGACAGCGAGGCTTAGGCTACACCTTC.

This clonotype was detected ten times or more. The chain links TRBV7-8 to TRBJ2-7, with 11 bases fitting TRBD2. V gave up 0 bases and J gave up 1 base; unmatched junction bases: 8. Looked up from germline, CDR1 is SGHVS and CDR2 is FQNEAQ. CDR3 size: 18 residues. In DNA form, the CDR3 reads TGTGCCAGCAGCTTAGCACGGCTAGCGGGAGGCTCGTCCTACGAGCAGTACTTC. Translated: CASSLARLAGGSSYEQYF.

This clonotype was observed many times. This chain connects TRBV28 to TRBJ2-3; 12 nucleotides align to TRBD2. Germline-derived CDR1 and CDR2 are MDHEN and SYDVKM. The CDR3 length is 19 residues. Unmatched junction bases numbered 15, after V lost 7 bases and J lost 1 base. As DNA, the CDR3 is TGTGCCAGCAACACTTTCAGGCTAGGACTAGCGGGACGCACAGATACGCAGTATTTT. Amino acid sequence: CASNTFRLGLAGRTDTQYF.

This clonotype has a count of ten or more. This rearrangement joins TRBV10-3 to TRBJ2-1, with 10 bases fitting TRBD2. CDR3 length: 16 residues. V was clipped by 0 bases and J by 6 bases; unmatched bases: 5. The germline V gene encodes CDR1 ENHRY and CDR2 SYGVKD. CDR3 nucleotides: TGTGCCATCAGTGAGTCTGGGACTAGCGCACCCAATGAGCAGTTCTTC. Translated: CAISESGTSAPNEQFF.

This clonotype was seen at least ten times. This rearrangement joins TRBV6-1 to TRBJ2-5, with a possible D match to TRBD2 (6 bases). Between the trimmed V and J ends, which lost 7 bases and 5 bases, there was a span of 14 bases. From germline, CDR1 is MNHNS and CDR2 SASEGT. The CDR3 spans 13 residues. The CDR3 reads CASTDGRGETQYF. CDR3 sequence (DNA): TGTGCCAGCACTGACGGTCGGGGGGAGACCCAGTACTTC.

The table lists this clonotype with many counts. The rearrangement joins TRBV6-1 to TRBJ2-5, with 9 nucleotides matching TRBD1. The CDR3 is 14 residues long. V trimming: 5 bases; J trimming: 12 bases; junction bases outside the gene matches: 13. Germline V CDR1 and CDR2: MNHNS, SASEGT. CDR3: CASSPGQGPSPEYF. CDR3 nucleotide sequence: TGTGCCAGCAGTCCTGGACAGGGGCCTTCCCCGGAGTACTTC.

Ten or more counts support this clonotype. The J gene is TRBJ2-7, the V gene TRBV10-3; TRBD2 is a possible D gene (6 bases). CDR1 is ENHRY, CDR2 SYGVKD, per germline. CDR3 size: 12 residues. V gave up 11 bases and J gave up 3 bases, with 14 bases separating them. This CDR3 is CACRDSDYEQYF. The CDR3 coding sequence is TGTGCCTGTCGGGACTCTGACTACGAGCAGTACTTC.

J is TRBJ2-1 and V is TRBV9; no definite D call. This CDR3 spans 14 amino acids. Trimming shortened V by 0 bases and J by 3 bases, and 7 bases separated the two germline ends. The germline V gene has CDR1 SGDLS and CDR2 YYNGEE. The CDR3 DNA reads as TGTGCCAGCAGCGTAGAGGCAGACTACAATGAGCAGTTCTTC. Translating it yields CASSVEADYNEQFF.

The rearrangement joins TRBV20-1 to TRBJ1-1, with D hard to call. V dropped 1 base and J dropped 3 bases, with 6 bases sitting between them. The CDR3 has 12 residues. Germline CDR1 is DFQATT and CDR2 is SNEGSKA (reference sequence). The CDR3 region is CSARVKDTEAFF. In DNA form, the CDR3 reads TGCAGTGCTAGAGTAAAGGACACTGAAGCTTTCTTT.

At least ten counts were recorded for this clonotype. A junction boundary mismatches the germline segment, possibly from a read error. The chain has TRBV6-1 and TRBJ1-1; D not resolved. Germline V gene data show CDR1 as MNHNS and CDR2 as SASEGT. The CDR3 is 8 residues long. The chain's CDR3 is CASSEAFF. CDR3 coding DNA: TGTGCCAGCAGCGAAGCTTTCTTT.

The CDR3 here is CASSSTGLALQNEQYF. CDR3 coding DNA: TGCGCCAGCAGCTCGACGGGACTAGCTTTACAGAACGAGCAGTACTTC. This chain joins TRBV5-1 and TRBJ2-7; 9 nucleotides agree with TRBD2. The CDR3 sequence is 16 residues long. Germline CDR1 and CDR2: SGHRS and YFSETQ. Trimming took 3 bases from V and 5 from J; bases not matched to a gene: 12.

This clonotype was picked up a small number of times. This chain joins TRBV5-5 and TRBJ2-7; D unresolved. Trimming cost V 0 bases and J 2 bases, with 9 bases left between them. The CDR3 covers 14 residues. The V gene's germline CDR1 is SGHKS and CDR2 YYEKEE (reference sequence). The CDR3 DNA sequence: TGTGCCAGCAGCTTGGTAGACGGCCCCTACGAGCAGTACTTC. Protein: CASSLVDGPYEQYF.

This clonotype occurred many times. The CDR3 DNA sequence: TGTGCCAGTGCGAGCGGGAGGGCCGGTGAGCAGTTCTTC. This encodes CASASGRAGEQFF. J is TRBJ2-1 and V is TRBV19, with 10 bases matching TRBD2. Germline-derived CDR1 and CDR2 are LNHDA and SQIVND (reference sequence). The CDR3 has 13 residues. The junction had 7 bases not matched to a gene; V was cut back by 8 bases and J by 9 bases.

This clonotype was counted ten times or more. The chain joins TRBV5-6 to TRBJ2-7; D gene ambiguous. Germline CDR1 and CDR2: SGHDT and YYEEEE. The CDR3 extends over 14 amino acids. The germline V and J ends were trimmed by 0 bases and 3 bases, with 10 bases remaining between them. Written as DNA, the CDR3 is TGTGCCAGCAGCTTGGGAAGACTGGGCTACGAGCAGTACTTC. Protein product: CASSLGRLGYEQYF. The variable domain in full, completed from reference TRBV5-6 and TRBJ2-7, reads DAGVTQSPTHLIKTRGQQVTLRCSPKSGHDTVSWYQQALGQGPQFIFQYYEEEERQRGNFPDRFSGHQFPNYSSELNVNALLLGDSALYLCASSLGRLGYEQYFGPGTRLTVT.

This clonotype was seen many times. This chain links TRBV29-1 with TRBJ2-5; D may match TRBD1 or TRBD2 (5 bases each). The germline V gene has CDR1 SQVTM and CDR2 ANQGSEA. V lost 4 bases to trimming and J lost 1 base, with 16 bases between them. CDR3 length: 15 residues. Here the CDR3 reads CSVVGVARGQETQYF. The DNA of the CDR3 is TGCAGCGTTGTAGGAGTAGCGAGGGGCCAAGAGACCCAGTACTTC.